Given below is one T cell receptor beta chain in context. This sample stems from a study of blood T cell repertoires in COVID-19. The assay was immunoSEQ multiplex PCR, and TCRdb's table has in-frame clones only and misses some. The sample consists of about 300,000 clones, about 87% of them appearing once. The germline gives CDR1 LNHDA, CDR2 SQIVND (reference sequence). Trimming took 5 bases from V and 5 from J, leaving 12 bases between them. This CDR3 contains 13 residues. The source material was peripheral blood. The sequence was collected from a woman between 40 and 55 years old who had recovered from COVID-19. This rearrangement joins TRBV19 to TRBJ2-5; the D gene is possibly TRBD2 (6 bases). For the CDR3, the DNA is TGTGCCAGTAGTTGGTTTGGGGGGGAGACCCAGTACTTC. Its translation: CASSWFGGETQYF.